Each of the 17 T cell receptor beta chains below was sequenced from the same sample in a study of cytomegalovirus exposure and HLA in healthy donors. Here immunoSEQ multiplex PCR was the method, and the copy in TCRdb shows in-frame clones only, minus some. The sample yields around 120,000 clones, roughly 90% seen once. The sequenced sample consisted of PBMCs. The receptor source for this set is a woman aged 18-35 years in good health and CMV-seropositive.

This chain connects TRBV4-2 to TRBJ1-3; 8 bases line up with TRBD1. The J segment lost 0 bases and the V segment lost 5 bases, leaving 6 bases of the junction unmatched. This CDR3 spans 16 amino acids. CDR1 and CDR2 from the germline V gene are LGHNA and YNFKEQ. The CDR3 bases are TGTGCCAGCAGCTACGGGACAGGATCCTCTGGAAACACCATATATTTT. Translating it yields CASSYGTGSSGNTIYF.

The V gene is TRBV7-9, the J gene TRBJ2-5, with D possibly being TRBD1 (7 bases). Germline CDR1 SEHNR, CDR2 FQNEAQ (reference sequence). Deletions cut 5 bases from V and 5 bases from J, with 15 bases between. The CDR3 covers 14 residues. The CDR3 here is CASSPPTGRETQYF. The CDR3 DNA follows: TGTGCCAGCAGCCCCCCGACAGGGAGGGAGACCCAGTACTTC.

The chain uses TRBV4-1 and TRBJ1-1; D might be TRBD1 (5 bases). The CDR3 is 14 residues long. V was shortened by 1 base and J by 0 bases, with 6 bases between the two germline ends. Per the germline V gene, CDR1 is MGHRA and CDR2 is YSYEKL. DNA of the CDR3: TGCGCCAGCAGCCAAGGACAGATGAACACTGAAGCTTTCTTT. Its translation: CASSQGQMNTEAFF.

The chain is built from TRBV5-1 and TRBJ2-3; 7 positions match TRBD2. The V gene's germline CDR1 is SGHRS and CDR2 YFSETQ. The CDR3 sequence is 14 residues long. After removal of 3 bases from V and 5 bases from J, the junction contained 6 bases not matched to a gene. Written as DNA, the CDR3 is TGCGCCAGCAGCTCGACCACGGGGGGAGATACGCAGTATTTT. Its protein product is CASSSTTGGDTQYF.

This clone occurred once. This rearrangement joins TRBV5-1 to TRBJ1-1; perhaps TRBD1 as D (6 bases). CDR3 length: 17 amino acids. The V end lost 5 bases, the J end lost 0 bases, and 20 bases lay between the germline ends. From germline, CDR1 is SGHRS and CDR2 YFSETQ. This CDR3 reads CASRSGGGLRMNTEAFF. The CDR3 DNA reads as TGCGCCAGCAGATCCGGCGGGGGGCTGAGGATGAACACTGAAGCTTTCTTT.

A remark on this clone: This specimen includes other DNA sequences encoding the same CDR3. The chain has TRBV30 and TRBJ1-1; the D gene is possibly TRBD1 (6 bases). Germline CDR1 reads GTSNPN; CDR2 reads SVGIG (reference sequence). The CDR3 runs to 14 residues. V was trimmed by 0 bases and J by 3 bases, leaving 11 bases between them. The CDR3 DNA is TGTGCCTGGAGTGTGCAGGGGAAGGACACTGAAGCTTTCTTT. It codes for CAWSVQGKDTEAFF.

The chain recombines TRBV27 with TRBJ1-2; TRBD1 is a possible D gene (6 bases). The CDR3 sequence is 15 residues long. Germline CDR1 MNHEY, CDR2 SMNVEV (reference sequence). V lost 3 bases and J lost 3, with 14 bases in between. The CDR3 protein is CASSFSQGTHYGYTF. As DNA, the CDR3 is TGTGCCAGCAGTTTTAGCCAGGGGACGCACTATGGCTACACCTTC.

The V and J genes are TRBV15 and TRBJ1-1; 10 nucleotides agree with TRBD1. V trimming: 1 base; J trimming: 1 base; junction bases outside the gene matches: 3. CDR3 length equals 16 residues. Per germline, CDR1 LNHNV and CDR2 YYDKDF (reference sequence). CDR3 amino acids: CATSRGQGAANTEAFF. CDR3 sequence (DNA): TGTGCCACCAGCAGAGGACAGGGGGCGGCGAACACTGAAGCTTTCTTT.

This chain connects TRBV9 to TRBJ1-6, with 8 bases aligning to TRBD1. The germline V gene encodes CDR1 SGDLS and CDR2 YYNGEE. J gave up 8 bases and V 0 bases, and 4 bases lay outside the gene matches. The length of the CDR3 is 15 residues. Here the CDR3 DNA reads TGTGCCAGCAGCGTAGTTTCAGGGGGCCATTCACCCCTCCACTTT. This gives the protein CASSVVSGGHSPLHF. Together with reference TRBV9 and TRBJ1-6, the CDR3 gives the full variable domain: DSGVTQTPKHLITATGQRVTLRCSPRSGDLSVYWYQQSLDQGLQFLIQYYNGEERAKGNILERFSAQQFPDLHSELNLSSLELGDSALYFCASSVVSGGHSPLHFGNGTRLTVT.

The genes are TRBV9 and TRBJ2-3, with D possibly TRBD2 on 5 matching bases. Trimming took 0 bases from V and 5 from J, leaving 10 bases between them. The CDR3 loop spans 14 amino acids. CDR1 and CDR2 from the germline V gene are SGDLS and YYNGEE. The chain's CDR3 is CASSVGRIGDTQYF. The DNA of the CDR3 is TGTGCCAGCAGCGTAGGGAGGATCGGAGATACGCAGTATTTT.

V is TRBV15 and J is TRBJ2-2; 10 bases line up with TRBD1. The V gene's germline CDR1 is LNHNV and CDR2 YYDKDF (reference sequence). The CDR3 spans 16 residues. Losses at the gene ends were 4 bases for V and 1 base for J; bases not matched to a gene: 3. Here the CDR3 DNA reads TGTGCCACCAGCACACGGGACAGGGGGAACACCGGGGAGCTGTTTTTT. This gives the protein CATSTRDRGNTGELFF.

This chain uses TRBV5-6 with TRBJ1-4, with unresolved D. This CDR3 has 15 amino acids. Germline values: CDR1 SGHDT, CDR2 YYEEEE. The V end lost 4 bases, the J end lost 2 bases, and 12 bases lay between the germline ends. The CDR3 sequence: CASSAGWGTNEKLFF. CDR3 DNA sequence: TGTGCCAGCAGCGCGGGGTGGGGTACTAATGAAAAACTGTTTTTT.

CDR3 region: CASSFFTQNTEAFF. For the CDR3, the DNA is TGTGCCAGCAGCTTCTTTACTCAGAACACTGAAGCTTTCTTT. V gene TRBV7-3 combines with J gene TRBJ1-1; D ambiguous. V was pared by 3 bases and J by 1 base, with 9 bases between. The CDR3 has 14 residues. Per germline, CDR1 SGHTA and CDR2 FQGTGA.

The CDR3 DNA reads as TGTGCCAGCTCACTGGGACAGGGTAGCGATGAGCAGTTCTTC. It codes for CASSLGQGSDEQFF. The gene calls are TRBV18 and TRBJ2-1, with 9 bases aligning to TRBD1. V shed 4 bases and J 8 bases; nucleotides not matched to a gene: 6. The CDR3 runs 14 residues. The V gene's germline CDR1 is KGHSH and CDR2 LQKENI. Full variable domain (remainder filled in from reference TRBV18 and TRBJ2-1): NAGVMQNPRHLVRRRGQEARLRCSPMKGHSHVYWYRQLPEEGLKFMVYLQKENIIDESGMPKERFSAEFPKEGPSILRIQQVVRGDSAAYFCASSLGQGSDEQFFGPGTRLTVL.

This clone has a count of ten or more. CDR3 DNA: TGTGCCAGCAGCCAAGGACAGGACTACCAAGAGACCCAGTACTTC. It encodes CASSQGQDYQETQYF. The chain is built from TRBV14 and TRBJ2-5; the D gene is possibly TRBD1 (6 bases). V lost 1 base and J 0 bases, leaving 9 bases between the germline ends. The CDR3 runs to 15 residues. Germline V gives CDR1 SGHDN, CDR2 FVKESK.

The rearrangement links TRBV30 to TRBJ2-3; tentatively, D is TRBD2 (5 bases). There are 14 residues in the CDR3. Germline V gene lookup returns CDR1 GTSNPN and CDR2 SVGIG (reference sequence). V lost 0 bases and J lost 0, with 7 bases in between. CDR3 bases: TGTGCCTGGAGTGTACGCGGGAGCACAGATACGCAGTATTTT. Translation gives CAWSVRGSTDTQYF.

This clone has only one observation. The chain is built from TRBV11-2 and TRBJ1-3; TRBD1 might be the D (5 bases). The CDR3 has 15 amino acids. Looked up from germline, CDR1 is SGHAT and CDR2 is FQNNGV. Between the trimmed V and J ends, which lost 2 bases and 6 bases, there was a span of 14 bases. CDR3 residues: CASSLPGLGANTIYF. CDR3 DNA: TGTGCCAGCAGCTTACCGGGACTTGGCGCAAACACCATATATTTT.